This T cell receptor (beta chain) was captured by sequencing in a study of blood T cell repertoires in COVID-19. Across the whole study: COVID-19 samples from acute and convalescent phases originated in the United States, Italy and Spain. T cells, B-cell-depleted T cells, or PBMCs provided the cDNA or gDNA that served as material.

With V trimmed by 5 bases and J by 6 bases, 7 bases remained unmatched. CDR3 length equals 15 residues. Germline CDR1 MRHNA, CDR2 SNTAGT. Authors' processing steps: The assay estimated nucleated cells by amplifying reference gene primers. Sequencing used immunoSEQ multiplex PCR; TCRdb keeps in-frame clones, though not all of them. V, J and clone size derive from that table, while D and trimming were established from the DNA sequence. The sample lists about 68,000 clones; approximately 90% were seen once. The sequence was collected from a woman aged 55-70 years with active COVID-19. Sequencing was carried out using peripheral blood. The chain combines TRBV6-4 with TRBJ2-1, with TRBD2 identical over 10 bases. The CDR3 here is CASSLAGASGNEQFF. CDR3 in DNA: TGTGCCAGCAGTCTAGCGGGAGCTTCGGGCAATGAGCAGTTCTTC.